This TCR beta chain is drawn from a study of identical twins. TCRdb reprocessed the 5' RACE reads via MiXCR and lists one record per CDR3 protein. The sample lists around 470,000 distinct CDR3 sequences; 12% to 15% were seen once. Of note for this clonotype: Antigen unknown.

Trimming took off 0 bases at V and 0 bases at J, with 12 bases between the two ends. CDR3 length: 15 amino acids. CDR1 DFQATT and CDR2 SNEGSKA come from the germline V gene (reference sequence). All donors comprised healthy Caucasians. Study-level results: Researchers reported excess low generation probability among twin-shared out-of-frame alpha sequences.

This sample also belongs to another study, concerning yellow fever vaccine responses in identical twins.

This rearrangement joins TRBV20-1 to TRBJ2-7, with D unclear. The sequenced sample consisted of CD4+ T cells sorted from blood. The sequence was collected from a woman under 30 in good health. The CDR3 bases are TGCAGTGCTAGAGATCATGGTGGTTCCTCCTACGAGCAGTACTTC. Its translation is CSARDHGGSSYEQYF.